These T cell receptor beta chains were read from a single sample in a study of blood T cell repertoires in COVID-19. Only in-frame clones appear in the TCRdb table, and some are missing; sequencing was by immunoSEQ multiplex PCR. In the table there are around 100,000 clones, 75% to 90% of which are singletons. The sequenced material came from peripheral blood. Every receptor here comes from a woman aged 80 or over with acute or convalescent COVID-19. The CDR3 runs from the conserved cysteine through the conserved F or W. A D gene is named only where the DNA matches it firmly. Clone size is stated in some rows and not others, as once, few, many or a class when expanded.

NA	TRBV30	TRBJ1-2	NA	TGTGCCTGGACCCAAGGTTGGCTTACCGGGGCTAACTATGGCTACACCTTC	CAWTQGWLTGANYGYTF
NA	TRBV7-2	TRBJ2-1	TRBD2	TGTGCCAGCAGCATAAGCGGGGGGGCCTACAATGAGCAGTTCTTC	CASSISGGAYNEQFF
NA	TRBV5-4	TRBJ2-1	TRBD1	TGTGCCACCAGTACAGGGGTCTCCTACAATGAGCAGCTCTTC	CATSTGVSYNEQLF
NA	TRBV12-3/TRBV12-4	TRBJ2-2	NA	TGTGCCAGCAGCTACACCGGGGAGCTGTTTTTT	CASSYTGELFF
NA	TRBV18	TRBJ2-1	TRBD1	TGTGCCAGCTCACCCGGACAGGGGTCCTACAATGAGCAGTTCTTC	CASSPGQGSYNEQFF
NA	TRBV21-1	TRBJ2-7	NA	TGTGCCAGCACTAAAGGACAGGGCGGGGTGACCTACGAGCAGTACTTC	CASTKGQGGVTYEQYF
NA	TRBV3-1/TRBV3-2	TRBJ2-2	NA	TGTGCCAGCAGCCAAGATGGGGCAGGGATTACCGGGGAGCTGTTTTTT	CASSQDGAGITGELFF
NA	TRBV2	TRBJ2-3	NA	TGTGCCAGCAGCCCCGGGGGGCAGACCACAGATACGCAGTATTTT	CASSPGGQTTDTQYF
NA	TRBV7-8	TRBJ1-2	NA	TGTGCCAGCAGCCGCGAGGAGATCTATGGCTACACCTTC	CASSREEIYGYTF
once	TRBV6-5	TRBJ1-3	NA	TGTGCCAGCAGAACAGACTCTGGAAACACCATATATTTT	CASRTDSGNTIYF
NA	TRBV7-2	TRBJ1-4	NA	TGTGCCAGCAGCTTAGGGGGGGGCACTTATGAAAAACTGTTTTTT	CASSLGGGTYEKLFF
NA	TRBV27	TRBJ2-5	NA	TGTGCCAGCAGGCGGGCGGGTATACAAGAGACCCAGTACTTC	CASRRAGIQETQYF
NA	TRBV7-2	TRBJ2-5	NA	TGTGCCAGCGTTACAGGGATACAAGAGACCCAGTACTTC	CASVTGIQETQYF
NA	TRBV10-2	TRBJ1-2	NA	TGCGCCAGCAGTGAGTCGATCAGTCTTAAGGGCTACACCTTC	CASSESISLKGYTF
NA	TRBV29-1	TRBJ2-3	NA	TGCAGCGTTGAAGATCTAGCGCCCACAGATACGCAGTATTTT	CSVEDLAPTDTQYF
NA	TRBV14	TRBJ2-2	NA	TGTGCCAGCGTGAACGGGGGGCTATACACCGGGGAGCTGTTTTTT	CASVNGGLYTGELFF
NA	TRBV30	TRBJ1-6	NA	TGTGCCTCTGCTGGTAGAGGCCGGAGTTCACCCCTCCACTTT	CASAGRGRSSPLHF
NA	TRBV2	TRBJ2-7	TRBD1	TGTGCCAGCGACGGGACAGGGAAGAGCCACGAGCAGTACTTC	CASDGTGKSHEQYF
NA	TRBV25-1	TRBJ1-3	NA	TGTGCCAGCAGTCTAGGTACTACCATATATTTT	CASSLGTTIYF
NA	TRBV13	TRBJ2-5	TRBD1	TGTGCCAGCAGATCCGGGACAGGGGGATCGGAGACCCAGTACTTC	CASRSGTGGSETQYF
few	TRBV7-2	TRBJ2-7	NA	TGTGCCAGCAGCTTAAGTTTTGCTATCTCCTACGAGCAGTACTTC	CASSLSFAISYEQYF
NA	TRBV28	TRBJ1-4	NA	TGTGCCAGCAGCCCTCCCCTCTCTTCCCGTAGTGAAAAACTGTTTTTT	CASSPPLSSRSEKLFF
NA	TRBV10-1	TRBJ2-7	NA	TGCGCCAGCAGTGAGTGGGGAGCCGAGCAGTACTTC	CASSEWGAEQYF
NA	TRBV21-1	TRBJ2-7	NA	TGTGCCAGACGACAGGGCTCCTACGAGCAGTACTTC	CARRQGSYEQYF
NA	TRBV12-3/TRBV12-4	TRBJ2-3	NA	TGTGCCAGCAGTTCGACAGATACGCAGTATTTT	CASSSTDTQYF
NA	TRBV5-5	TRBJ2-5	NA	TGTGCCAGCAGCCGCGGCAAGGTTCTAGAGACCCAGTACTTC	CASSRGKVLETQYF
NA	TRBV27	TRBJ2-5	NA	TGTGCCAGCAGTCAGCCGGACAGCCCGGGCGGGGGGACCCAGTACTTC	CASSQPDSPGGGTQYF
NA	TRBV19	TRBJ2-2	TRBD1	TGTGCCAGTAGTACGAGGACAGGGGGCGCCTCCGGGGAGCTGTTTTTT	CASSTRTGGASGELFF
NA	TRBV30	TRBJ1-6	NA	TGTGCCTGGAACAGGGTGGATAATTCACCCCTCCACTTT	CAWNRVDNSPLHF